The source of this TCR beta chain is a study of blood T cell repertoires in COVID-19. Study background: Samples of COVID-19 (acute and convalescent) were obtained from the United States, Italy and Spain. The analysed material was cDNA or gDNA that came from T cells, B-cell-depleted T cells, or PBMCs.

The CDR3 sequence is 15 residues long. Trimming left V 4 bases short and J 7 bases short, with 15 bases between. CDR1 and CDR2 (germline): SGHTS, YDEGEE. Study processing details: The assay estimated nucleated cells by amplifying reference gene primers. Data came from immunoSEQ multiplex PCR; TCRdb stores just in-frame clones and leaves some out. That table supplies the V and J calls and clone size; D and trimming were determined from the DNA. The table records 55,000 to 75,000 clones, roughly 82% of them present only once. This sequence originates from a man of 80 years or more with active COVID-19. V is TRBV5-8 and J is TRBJ1-6; TRBD1 is a possible D gene (6 bases). The sample consisted of peripheral blood. The CDR3 DNA sequence: TGTGCCAGCAGCCTCGGGCAGGGGCGAAATTCACCCCTCCACTTT. Amino acids: CASSLGQGRNSPLHF.